Included here is one TCR beta chain sequence, with context. This record comes from a study of T-cell reconstitution after alpha-beta-depleted transplantation in children. Unique molecular identifiers tagged the TCRbeta library. TCRdb passed the PCR reads through MiXCR, listing each CDR3 protein once. The sample records some 590,000 distinct CDR3 sequences, about 10% being singletons. CDR1 and CDR2 from the germline V gene are SGHAT and FQNNGV. Losses at the gene ends were 6 bases for V and 2 bases for J; bases not matched to a gene: 10. This CDR3 contains 15 residues. V is TRBV11-2 and J is TRBJ2-7; 7 positions match TRBD1. The clonotype was recovered from a human donor who donated a stem cell graft to a child with acute myeloid leukemia. The starting material was PBMCs from the stem cell graft donor, obtained from the stem cell graft. The CDR3 sequence is CASRLDRANTYEQYF. Here the CDR3 DNA reads TGTGCCAGCAGGCTCGACAGGGCTAATACCTACGAGCAGTACTTC. Full variable domain (missing parts from reference TRBV11-2 and TRBJ2-7): EAGVAQSPRYKIIEKRQSVAFWCNPISGHATLYWYQQILGQGPKLLIQFQNNGVVDDSQLPKDRFSAERLKGVDSTLKIQPAKLEDSAVYLCASRLDRANTYEQYFGPGTRLTVT.